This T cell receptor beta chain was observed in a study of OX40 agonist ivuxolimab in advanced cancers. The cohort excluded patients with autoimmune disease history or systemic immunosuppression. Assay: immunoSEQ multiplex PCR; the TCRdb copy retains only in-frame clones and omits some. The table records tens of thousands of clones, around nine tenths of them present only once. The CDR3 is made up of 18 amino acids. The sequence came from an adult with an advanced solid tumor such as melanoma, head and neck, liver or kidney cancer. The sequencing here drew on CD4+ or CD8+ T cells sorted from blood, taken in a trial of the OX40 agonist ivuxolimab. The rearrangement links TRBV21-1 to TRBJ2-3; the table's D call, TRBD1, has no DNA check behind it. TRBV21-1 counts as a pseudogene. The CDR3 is CASSQGGSGQLTTDTQYF. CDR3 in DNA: TGTGCCAGCAGCCAAGGGGGCTCGGGACAGTTAACTACAGATACGCAGTATTTT.